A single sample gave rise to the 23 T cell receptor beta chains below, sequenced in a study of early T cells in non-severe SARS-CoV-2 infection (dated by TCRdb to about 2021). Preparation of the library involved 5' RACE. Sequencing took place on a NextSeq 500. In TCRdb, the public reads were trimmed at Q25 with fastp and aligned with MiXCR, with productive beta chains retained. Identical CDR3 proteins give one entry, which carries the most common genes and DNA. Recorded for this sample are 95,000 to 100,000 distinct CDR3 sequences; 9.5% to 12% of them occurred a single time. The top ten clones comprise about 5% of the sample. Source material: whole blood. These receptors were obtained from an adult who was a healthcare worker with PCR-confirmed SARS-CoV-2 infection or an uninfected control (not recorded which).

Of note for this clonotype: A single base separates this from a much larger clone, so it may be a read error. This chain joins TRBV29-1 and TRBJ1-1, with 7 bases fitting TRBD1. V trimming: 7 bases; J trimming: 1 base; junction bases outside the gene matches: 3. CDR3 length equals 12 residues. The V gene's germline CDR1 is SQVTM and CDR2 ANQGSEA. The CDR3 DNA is TGCAGCGGCGGGACAGCGAACACTGAAGCTTTCTTT. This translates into CSGGTANTEAFF.

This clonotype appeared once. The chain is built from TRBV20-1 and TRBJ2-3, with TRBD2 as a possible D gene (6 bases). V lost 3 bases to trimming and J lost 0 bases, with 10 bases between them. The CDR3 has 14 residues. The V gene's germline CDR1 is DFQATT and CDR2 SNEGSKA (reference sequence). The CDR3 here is CSASWGTSTDTQYF. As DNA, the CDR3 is TGCAGTGCTAGTTGGGGGACTAGCACAGATACGCAGTATTTT.

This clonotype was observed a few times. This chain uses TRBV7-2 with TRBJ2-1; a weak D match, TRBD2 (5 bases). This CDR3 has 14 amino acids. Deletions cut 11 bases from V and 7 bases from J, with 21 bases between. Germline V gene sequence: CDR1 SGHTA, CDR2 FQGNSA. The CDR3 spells CALRRTRIGNEQFF. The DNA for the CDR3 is TGTGCCTTGCGCCGGACTCGGATTGGTAATGAGCAGTTCTTC.

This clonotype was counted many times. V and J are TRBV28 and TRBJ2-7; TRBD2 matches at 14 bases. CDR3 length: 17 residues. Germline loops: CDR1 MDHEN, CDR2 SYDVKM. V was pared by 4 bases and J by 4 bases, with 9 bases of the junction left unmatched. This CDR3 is CASSSPGTSGSSYEQYF. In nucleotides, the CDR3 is TGTGCCAGCAGTTCCCCCGGGACTAGCGGGAGTAGTTACGAGCAGTACTTC.

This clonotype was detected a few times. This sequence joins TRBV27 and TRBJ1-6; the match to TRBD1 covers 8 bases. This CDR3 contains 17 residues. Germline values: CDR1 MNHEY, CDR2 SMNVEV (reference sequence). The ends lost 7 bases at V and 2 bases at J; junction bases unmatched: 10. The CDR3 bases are TGTGCCAGCACCGATGGACAGGGCGGCCCCTATAATTCACCCCTCCACTTT. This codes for CASTDGQGGPYNSPLHF.

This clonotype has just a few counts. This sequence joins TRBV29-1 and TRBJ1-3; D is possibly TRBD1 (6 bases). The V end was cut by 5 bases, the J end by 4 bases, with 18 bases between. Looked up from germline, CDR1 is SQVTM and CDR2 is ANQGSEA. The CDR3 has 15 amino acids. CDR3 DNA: TGCAGCGTTTCCGAGACAGGTCTTGGGGGAAACACCATATATTTT. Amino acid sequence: CSVSETGLGGNTIYF. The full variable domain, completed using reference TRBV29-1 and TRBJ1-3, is SAVISQKPSRDICQRGTSLTIQCQVDSQVTMMFWYRQQPGQSLTLIATANQGSEATYESGFVIDKFPISRPNLTFSTLTVSNMSPEDSSIYLCSVSETGLGGNTIYFGEGSWLTVV.

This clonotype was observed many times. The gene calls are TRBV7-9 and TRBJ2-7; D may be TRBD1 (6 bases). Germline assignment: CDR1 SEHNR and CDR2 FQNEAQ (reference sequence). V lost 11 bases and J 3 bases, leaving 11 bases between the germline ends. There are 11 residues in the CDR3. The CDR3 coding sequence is TGTGCCGCCGGACAGTTCTACGAGCAGTACTTC. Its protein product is CAAGQFYEQYF.

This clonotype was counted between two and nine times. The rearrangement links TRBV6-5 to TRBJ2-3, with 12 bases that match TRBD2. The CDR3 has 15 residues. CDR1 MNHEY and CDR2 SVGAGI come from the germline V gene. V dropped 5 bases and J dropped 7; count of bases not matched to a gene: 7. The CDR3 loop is CASSPRTSGVNTQYF. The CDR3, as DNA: TGTGCCAGCAGTCCGAGGACTAGCGGGGTAAATACGCAGTATTTT.

CDR3 protein: CATSGRDRGYNEQFF. CDR3 DNA sequence: TGTGCCACCAGCGGCCGGGACAGGGGGTACAATGAGCAGTTCTTC. V gene TRBV15 combines with J gene TRBJ2-1, with 11 bases fitting TRBD1. CDR1 LNHNV and CDR2 YYDKDF come from the germline V gene (reference sequence). The CDR3 is made up of 15 amino acids. Trimming took 5 bases from V and 4 from J; bases not matched to a gene: 4.

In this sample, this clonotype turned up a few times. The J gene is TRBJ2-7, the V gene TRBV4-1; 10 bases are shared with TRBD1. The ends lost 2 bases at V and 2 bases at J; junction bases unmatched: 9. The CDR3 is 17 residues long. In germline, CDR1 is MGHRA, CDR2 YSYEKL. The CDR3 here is CASSQQNRDRGPYEQYF. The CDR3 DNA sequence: TGCGCCAGCAGCCAACAAAACCGGGACAGGGGCCCCTACGAGCAGTACTTC.

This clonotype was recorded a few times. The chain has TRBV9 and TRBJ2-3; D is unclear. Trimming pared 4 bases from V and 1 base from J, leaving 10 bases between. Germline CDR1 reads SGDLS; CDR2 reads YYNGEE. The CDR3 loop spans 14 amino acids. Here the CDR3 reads CASSPEDRTDTQYF. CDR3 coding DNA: TGTGCCAGCAGCCCAGAGGACCGCACAGATACGCAGTATTTT.

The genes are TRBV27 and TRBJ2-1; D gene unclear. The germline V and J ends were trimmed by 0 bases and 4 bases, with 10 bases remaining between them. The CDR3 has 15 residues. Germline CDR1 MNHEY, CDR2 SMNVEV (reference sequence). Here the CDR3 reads CASSLSGLGYNEQFF. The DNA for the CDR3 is TGTGCCAGCAGTTTATCGGGGTTGGGATACAATGAGCAGTTCTTC.

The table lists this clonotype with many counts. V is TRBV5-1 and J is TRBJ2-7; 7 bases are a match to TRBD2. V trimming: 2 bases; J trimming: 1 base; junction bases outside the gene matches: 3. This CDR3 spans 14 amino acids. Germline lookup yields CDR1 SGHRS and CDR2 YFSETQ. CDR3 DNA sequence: TGCGCCAGCAGCTTTGGGGGGGTATCCTACGAGCAGTACTTC. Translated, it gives CASSFGGVSYEQYF. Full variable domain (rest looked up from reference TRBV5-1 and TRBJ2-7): KAGVTQTPRYLIKTRGQQVTLSCSPISGHRSVSWYQQTPGQGLQFLFEYFSETQRNKGNFPGRFSGRQFSNSRSEMNVSTLELGDSALYLCASSFGGVSYEQYFGPGTRLTVT.

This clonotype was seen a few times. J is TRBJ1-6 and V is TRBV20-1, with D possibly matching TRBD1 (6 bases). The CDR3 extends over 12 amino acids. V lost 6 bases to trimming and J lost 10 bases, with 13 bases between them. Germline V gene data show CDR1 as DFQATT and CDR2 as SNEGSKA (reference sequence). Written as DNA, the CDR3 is TGCAGTGCCTCGGACAGAATGTCACCCCTCCACTTT. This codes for CSASDRMSPLHF.

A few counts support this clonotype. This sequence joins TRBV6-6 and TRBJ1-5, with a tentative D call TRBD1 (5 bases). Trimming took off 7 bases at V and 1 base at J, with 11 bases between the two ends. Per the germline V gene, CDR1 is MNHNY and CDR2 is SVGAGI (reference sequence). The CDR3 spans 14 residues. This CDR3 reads CASTGRWSNQPQHF. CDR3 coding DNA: TGTGCCAGCACAGGGCGATGGAGCAATCAGCCCCAGCATTTT.

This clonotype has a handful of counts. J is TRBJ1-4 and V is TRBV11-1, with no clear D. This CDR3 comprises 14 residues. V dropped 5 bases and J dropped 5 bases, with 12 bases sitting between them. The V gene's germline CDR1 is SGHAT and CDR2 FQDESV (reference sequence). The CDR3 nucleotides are TGTGCCAGCAGCCGGACGGCGCCGAATGAAAAACTGTTTTTT. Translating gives CASSRTAPNEKLFF. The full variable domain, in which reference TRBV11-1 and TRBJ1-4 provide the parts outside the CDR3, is EAEVAQSPRYKITEKSQAVAFWCDPISGHATLYWYRQILGQGPELLVQFQDESVVDDSQLPKDRFSAERLKGVDSTLKIQPAELGDSAMYLCASSRTAPNEKLFFGSGTQLSVL.

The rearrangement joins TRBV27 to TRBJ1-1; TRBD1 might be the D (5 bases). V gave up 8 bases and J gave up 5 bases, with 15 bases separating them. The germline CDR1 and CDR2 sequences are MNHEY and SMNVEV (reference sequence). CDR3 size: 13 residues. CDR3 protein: CASGRGPGTEAFF. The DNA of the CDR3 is TGTGCCAGCGGGAGGGGTCCAGGGACTGAAGCTTTCTTT.

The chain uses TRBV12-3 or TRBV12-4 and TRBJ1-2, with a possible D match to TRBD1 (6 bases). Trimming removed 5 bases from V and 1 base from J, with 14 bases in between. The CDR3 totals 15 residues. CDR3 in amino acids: CASSGTGTINYGYTF. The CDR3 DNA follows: TGTGCCAGCAGTGGTACCGGGACAATTAACTATGGCTACACCTTC.

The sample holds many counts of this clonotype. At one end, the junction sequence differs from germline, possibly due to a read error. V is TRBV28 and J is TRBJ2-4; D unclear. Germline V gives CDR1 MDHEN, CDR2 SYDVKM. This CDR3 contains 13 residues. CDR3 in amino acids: CARSYDPKNIQYF. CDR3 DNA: TGTGCCCGCAGTTACGATCCCAAAAACATTCAGTACTTC.

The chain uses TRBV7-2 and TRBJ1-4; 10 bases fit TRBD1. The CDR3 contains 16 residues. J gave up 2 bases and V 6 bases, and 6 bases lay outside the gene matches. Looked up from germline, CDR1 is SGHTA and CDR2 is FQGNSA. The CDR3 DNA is TGTGCCAGCAGAAAGGGGACAGGGGTCACTAATGAAAAACTGTTTTTT. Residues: CASRKGTGVTNEKLFF.

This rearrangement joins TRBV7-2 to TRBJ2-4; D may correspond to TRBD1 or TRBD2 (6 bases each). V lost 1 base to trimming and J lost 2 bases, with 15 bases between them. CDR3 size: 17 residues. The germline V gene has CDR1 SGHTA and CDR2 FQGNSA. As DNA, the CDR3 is TGTGCCAGCAGCTTAGATTCGGGGGCAGGGACCAAAAACATTCAGTACTTC. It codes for CASSLDSGAGTKNIQYF.

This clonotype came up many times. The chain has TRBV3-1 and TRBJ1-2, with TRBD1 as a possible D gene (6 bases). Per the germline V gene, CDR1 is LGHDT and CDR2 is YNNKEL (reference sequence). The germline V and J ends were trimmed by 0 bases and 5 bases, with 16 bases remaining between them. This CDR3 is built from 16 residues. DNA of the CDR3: TGTGCCAGCAGCCAAGATGGGACACGCGCTGTTTATGGCTACACCTTC. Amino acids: CASSQDGTRAVYGYTF.

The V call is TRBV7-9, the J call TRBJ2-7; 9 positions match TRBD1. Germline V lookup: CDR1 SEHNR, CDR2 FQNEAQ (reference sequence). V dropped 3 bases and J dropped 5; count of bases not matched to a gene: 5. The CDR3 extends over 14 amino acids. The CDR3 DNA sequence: TGTGCCAGCAGCTTCGAAGGACAGGGGAACGAGCAGTACTTC. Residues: CASSFEGQGNEQYF.